One and the same sample provided the 3 T cell receptor beta chains below, sequenced in a study of blood T cell repertoires in COVID-19. Sequencing was performed with immunoSEQ multiplex PCR; in TCRdb, only in-frame clones are kept and a portion is missing. The sample has over 200,000 clones, around 90% seen once. Sequencing used PBMCs or T cells enriched from blood (not recorded which). The receptors originated from a young man who had recovered from COVID-19.

This chain connects TRBV9 to TRBJ1-2; TRBD1 matches at 8 bases. Germline V lookup: CDR1 SGDLS, CDR2 YYNGEE. V lost 0 bases, J lost 3 bases, and 10 bases stayed unmatched. The CDR3 contains 17 residues. The CDR3 is CASSVAPRTGKDYGYTF. CDR3 in DNA: TGTGCCAGCAGCGTAGCCCCTCGGACAGGGAAAGACTATGGCTACACCTTC.

The V and J genes are TRBV28 and TRBJ1-1; TRBD1 aligns across 7 bases. Germline CDR1 is MDHEN and CDR2 is SYDVKM. The V gene end was trimmed by 2 bases and the J gene end by 5 bases; junction bases not matched to a gene: 5. The CDR3 totals 14 residues. The CDR3 spells CASSLPAGGTEAFF. CDR3 DNA: TGTGCCAGCAGTTTACCGGCAGGGGGAACTGAAGCTTTCTTT.

V and J are TRBV24-1 and TRBJ1-2; D gene uncertain. This CDR3 contains 11 residues. Germline CDR1 is KGHDR and CDR2 is SFDVKD. Deletions cut 2 bases from V and 8 bases from J, with 5 bases between. In nucleotides, the CDR3 is TGTGCCACCAGTGATTACGGGGGCTACACCTTC. Translated, it gives CATSDYGGYTF.